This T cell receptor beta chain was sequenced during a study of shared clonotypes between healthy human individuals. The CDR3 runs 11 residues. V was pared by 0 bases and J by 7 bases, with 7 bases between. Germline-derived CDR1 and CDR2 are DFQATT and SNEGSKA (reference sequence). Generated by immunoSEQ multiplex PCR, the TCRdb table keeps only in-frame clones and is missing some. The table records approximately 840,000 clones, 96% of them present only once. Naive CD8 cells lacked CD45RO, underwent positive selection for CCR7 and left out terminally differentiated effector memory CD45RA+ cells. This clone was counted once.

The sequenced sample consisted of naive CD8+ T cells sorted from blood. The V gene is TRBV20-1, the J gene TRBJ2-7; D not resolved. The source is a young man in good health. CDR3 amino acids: CSAREAREQYF. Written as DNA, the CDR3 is TGCAGTGCTAGAGAAGCTCGGGAGCAGTACTTC.